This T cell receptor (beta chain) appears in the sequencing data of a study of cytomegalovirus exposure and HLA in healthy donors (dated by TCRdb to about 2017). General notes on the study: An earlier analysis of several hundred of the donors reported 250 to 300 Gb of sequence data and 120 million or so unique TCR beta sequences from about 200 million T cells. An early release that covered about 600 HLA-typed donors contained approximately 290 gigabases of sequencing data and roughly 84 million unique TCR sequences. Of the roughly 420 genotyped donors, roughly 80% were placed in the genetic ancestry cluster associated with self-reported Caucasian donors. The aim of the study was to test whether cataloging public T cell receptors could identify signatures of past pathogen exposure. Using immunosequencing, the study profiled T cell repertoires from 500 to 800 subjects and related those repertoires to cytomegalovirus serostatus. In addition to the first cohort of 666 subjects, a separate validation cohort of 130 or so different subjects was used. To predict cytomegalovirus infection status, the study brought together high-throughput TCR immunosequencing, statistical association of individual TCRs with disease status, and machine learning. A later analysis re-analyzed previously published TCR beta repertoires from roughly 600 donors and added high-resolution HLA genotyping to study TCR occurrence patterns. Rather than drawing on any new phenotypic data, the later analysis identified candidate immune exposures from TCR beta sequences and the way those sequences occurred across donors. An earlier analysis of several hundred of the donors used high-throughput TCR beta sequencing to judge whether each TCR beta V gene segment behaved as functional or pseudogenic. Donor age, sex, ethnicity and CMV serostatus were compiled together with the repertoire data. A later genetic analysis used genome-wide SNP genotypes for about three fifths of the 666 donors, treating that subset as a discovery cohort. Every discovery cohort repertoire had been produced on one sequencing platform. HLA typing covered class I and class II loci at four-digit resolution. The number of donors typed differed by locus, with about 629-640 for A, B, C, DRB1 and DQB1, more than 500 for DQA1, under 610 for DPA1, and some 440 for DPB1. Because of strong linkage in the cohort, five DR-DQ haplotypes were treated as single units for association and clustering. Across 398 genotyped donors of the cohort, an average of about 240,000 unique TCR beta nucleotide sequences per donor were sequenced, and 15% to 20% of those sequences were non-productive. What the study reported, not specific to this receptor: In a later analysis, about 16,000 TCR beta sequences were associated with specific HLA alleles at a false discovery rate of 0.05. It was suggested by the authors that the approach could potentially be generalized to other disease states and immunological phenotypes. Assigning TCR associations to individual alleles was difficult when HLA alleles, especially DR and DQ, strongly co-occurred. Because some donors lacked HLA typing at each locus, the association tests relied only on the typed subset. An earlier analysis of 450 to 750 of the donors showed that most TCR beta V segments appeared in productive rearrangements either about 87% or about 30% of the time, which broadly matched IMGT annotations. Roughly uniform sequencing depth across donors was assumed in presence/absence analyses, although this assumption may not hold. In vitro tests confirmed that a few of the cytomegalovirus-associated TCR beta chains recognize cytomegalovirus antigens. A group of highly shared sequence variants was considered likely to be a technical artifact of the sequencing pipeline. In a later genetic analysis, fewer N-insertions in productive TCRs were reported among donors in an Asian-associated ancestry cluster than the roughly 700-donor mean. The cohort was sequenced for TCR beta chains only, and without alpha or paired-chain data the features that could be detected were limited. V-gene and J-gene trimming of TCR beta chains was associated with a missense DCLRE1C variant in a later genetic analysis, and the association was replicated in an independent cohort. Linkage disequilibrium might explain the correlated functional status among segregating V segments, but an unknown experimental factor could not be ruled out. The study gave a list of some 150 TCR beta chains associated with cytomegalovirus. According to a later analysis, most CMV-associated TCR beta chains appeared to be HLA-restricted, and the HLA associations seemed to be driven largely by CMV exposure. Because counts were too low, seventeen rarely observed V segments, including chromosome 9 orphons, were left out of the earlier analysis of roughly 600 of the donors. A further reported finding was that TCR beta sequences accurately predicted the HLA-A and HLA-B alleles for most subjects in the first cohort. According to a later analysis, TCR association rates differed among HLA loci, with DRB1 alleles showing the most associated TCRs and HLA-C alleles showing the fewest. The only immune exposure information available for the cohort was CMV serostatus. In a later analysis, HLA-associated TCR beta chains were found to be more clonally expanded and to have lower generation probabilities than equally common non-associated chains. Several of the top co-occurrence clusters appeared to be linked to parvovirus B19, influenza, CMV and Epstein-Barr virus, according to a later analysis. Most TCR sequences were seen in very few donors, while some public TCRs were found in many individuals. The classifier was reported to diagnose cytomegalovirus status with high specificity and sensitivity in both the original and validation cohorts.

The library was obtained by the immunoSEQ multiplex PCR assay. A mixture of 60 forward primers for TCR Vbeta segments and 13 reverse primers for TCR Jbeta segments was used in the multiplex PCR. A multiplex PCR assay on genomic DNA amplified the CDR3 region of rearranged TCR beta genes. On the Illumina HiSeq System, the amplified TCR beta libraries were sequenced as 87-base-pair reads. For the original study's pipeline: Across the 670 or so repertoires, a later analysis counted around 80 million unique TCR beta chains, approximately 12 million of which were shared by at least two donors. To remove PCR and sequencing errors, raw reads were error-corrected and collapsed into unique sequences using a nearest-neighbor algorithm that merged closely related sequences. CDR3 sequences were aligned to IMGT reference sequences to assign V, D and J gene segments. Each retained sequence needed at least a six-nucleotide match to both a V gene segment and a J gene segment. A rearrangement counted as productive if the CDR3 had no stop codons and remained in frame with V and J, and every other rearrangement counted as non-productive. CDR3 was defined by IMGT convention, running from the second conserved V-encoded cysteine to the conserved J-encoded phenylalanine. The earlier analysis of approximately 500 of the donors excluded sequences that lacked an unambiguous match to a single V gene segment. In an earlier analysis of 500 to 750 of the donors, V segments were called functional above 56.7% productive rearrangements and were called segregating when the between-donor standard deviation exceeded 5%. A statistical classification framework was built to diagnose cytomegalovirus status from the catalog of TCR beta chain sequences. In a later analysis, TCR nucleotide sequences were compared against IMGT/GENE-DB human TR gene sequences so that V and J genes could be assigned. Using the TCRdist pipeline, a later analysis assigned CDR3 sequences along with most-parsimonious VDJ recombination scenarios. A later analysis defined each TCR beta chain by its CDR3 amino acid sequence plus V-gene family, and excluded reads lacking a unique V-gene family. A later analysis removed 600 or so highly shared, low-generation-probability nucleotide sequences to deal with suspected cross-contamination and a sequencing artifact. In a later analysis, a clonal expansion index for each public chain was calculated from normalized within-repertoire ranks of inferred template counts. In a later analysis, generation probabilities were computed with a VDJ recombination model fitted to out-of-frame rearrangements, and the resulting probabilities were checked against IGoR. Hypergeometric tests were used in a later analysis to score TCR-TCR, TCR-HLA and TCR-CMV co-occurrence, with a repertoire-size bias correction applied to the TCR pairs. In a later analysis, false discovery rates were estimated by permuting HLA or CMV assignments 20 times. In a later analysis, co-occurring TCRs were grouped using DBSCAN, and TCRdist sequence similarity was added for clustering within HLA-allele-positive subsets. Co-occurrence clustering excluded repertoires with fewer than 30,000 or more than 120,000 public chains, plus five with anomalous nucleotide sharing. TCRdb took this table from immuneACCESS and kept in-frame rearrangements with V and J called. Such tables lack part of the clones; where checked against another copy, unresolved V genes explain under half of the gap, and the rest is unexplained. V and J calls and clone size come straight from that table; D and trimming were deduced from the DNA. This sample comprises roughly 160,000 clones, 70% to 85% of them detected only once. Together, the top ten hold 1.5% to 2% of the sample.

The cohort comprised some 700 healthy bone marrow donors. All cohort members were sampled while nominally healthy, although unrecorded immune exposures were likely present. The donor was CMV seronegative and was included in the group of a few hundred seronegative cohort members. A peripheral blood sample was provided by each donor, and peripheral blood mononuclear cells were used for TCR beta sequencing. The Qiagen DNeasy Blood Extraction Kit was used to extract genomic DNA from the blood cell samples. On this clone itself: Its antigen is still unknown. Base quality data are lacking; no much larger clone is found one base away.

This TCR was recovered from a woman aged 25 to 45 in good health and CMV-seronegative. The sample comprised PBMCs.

The CDR3 reads as follows: CASSRWGGLAGAKEETQYF. The sequence in DNA is TGTGCCAGCAGCCGATGGGGCGGACTAGCGGGGGCCAAAGAAGAGACCCAGTACTTC. The V gene is TRBV27 and the J gene is TRBJ2-5; 13 middle bases align to TRBD2. V is pruned by 6 bases and J by 3 bases, leaving 16 bases of the junction without a gene match. CDR1 and CDR2, looked up from the germline V gene (reference sequence), are MNHEY and SMNVEV. The CDR3 has 19 amino acids, counting the end cysteine and phenylalanine. Just the 57-base CDR3 DNA is kept, in frame starting at base 1.